Sequencing of this TCR beta chain was carried out in a study of OX40 agonist ivuxolimab in advanced cancers. General study points: Antigens targeted by the expanded peripheral T cells were not determined.

In regard to this clone: Antigen unknown.

Profiling relied on immunoSEQ multiplex PCR, and the TCRdb table lists in-frame clones only, not all of them. The repertoire holds tens of thousands of clones, with around 86% as singletons. The source of this sequence is an adult with an advanced solid tumor such as melanoma, head and neck, liver or kidney cancer. Here the sequenced sample was CD4+ or CD8+ T cells sorted from blood, taken in a trial of the OX40 agonist ivuxolimab.

The chain's CDR3 is CAISEVGRGRGADTQYF. In DNA, the CDR3 is TGTGCCATCAGTGAGGTGGGCAGGGGGCGTGGGGCAGATACGCAGTATTTT. V gene TRBV10-3 combines with J gene TRBJ2-3; 8 nucleotides match TRBD1. Trimming cost V 2 bases and J 4 bases; bases outside gene matches: 11. The CDR3 has 17 amino acids. Germline V CDR1 and CDR2: ENHRY, SYGVKD.